The clone carrying this T cell receptor beta chain was picked up a small number of times. Its antigen is not known. The sample is drawn from a study of cytomegalovirus exposure and HLA in healthy donors. Germline trimming cut 8 bases from V and 3 bases from J; bases unmatched to any gene: 7. The CDR3 covers 13 residues. CDR1 LNHDA and CDR2 SQIVND come from the germline V gene (reference sequence). In the PCR, 60 Vbeta and 13 Jbeta primers were used. Assay: immunoSEQ multiplex PCR; the TCRdb copy retains only in-frame clones and omits some. The table has 120,000 to 150,000 clones, around 86% seen once; the top ten hold roughly 2.9%. Findings and limits, study-wide: Serostatus for CMV was the only available immune exposure information. Reportedly, HLA-A and HLA-B alleles of most subjects were accurately predicted from TCR beta. The number of N-insertions in an Asian-associated ancestry cluster was reportedly below the roughly 620-donor mean in a later analysis.

The TCR sequence derives from a woman in her thirties in good health and CMV-seronegative. Sequencing was performed on PBMCs. V and J are TRBV19 and TRBJ2-7, with TRBD1 identical over 7 bases. The CDR3 DNA reads as TGTGCCAGTTCCGACAGGGCCCACTACGAGCAGTACTTC. Amino acids: CASSDRAHYEQYF.